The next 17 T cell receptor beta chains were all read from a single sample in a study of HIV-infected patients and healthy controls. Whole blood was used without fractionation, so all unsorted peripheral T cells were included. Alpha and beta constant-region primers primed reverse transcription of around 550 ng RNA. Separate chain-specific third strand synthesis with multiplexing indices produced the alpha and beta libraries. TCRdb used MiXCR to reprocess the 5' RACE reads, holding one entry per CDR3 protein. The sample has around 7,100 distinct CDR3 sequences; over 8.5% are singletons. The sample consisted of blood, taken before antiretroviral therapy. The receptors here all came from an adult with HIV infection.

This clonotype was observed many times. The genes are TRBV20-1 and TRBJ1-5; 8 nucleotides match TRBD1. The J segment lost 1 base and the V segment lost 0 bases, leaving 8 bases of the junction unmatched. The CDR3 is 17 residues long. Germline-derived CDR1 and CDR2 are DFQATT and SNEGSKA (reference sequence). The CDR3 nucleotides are TGCAGTGCTAGAGACCGTAGAACAGGGGGGAGCAATCAGCCCCAGCATTTT. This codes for CSARDRRTGGSNQPQHF.

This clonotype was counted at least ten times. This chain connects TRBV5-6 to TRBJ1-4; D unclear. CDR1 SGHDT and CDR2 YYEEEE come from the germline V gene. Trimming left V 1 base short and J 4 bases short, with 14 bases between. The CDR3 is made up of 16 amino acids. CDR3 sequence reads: CASSLPGEDNNEKLFF. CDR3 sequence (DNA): TGTGCCAGCAGCTTGCCGGGCGAAGATAATAATGAAAAACTGTTTTTT.

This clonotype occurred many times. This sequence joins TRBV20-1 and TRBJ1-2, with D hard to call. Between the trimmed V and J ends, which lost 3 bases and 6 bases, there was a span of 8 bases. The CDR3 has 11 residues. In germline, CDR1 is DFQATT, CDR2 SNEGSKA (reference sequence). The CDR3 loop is CSARGRNGYTF. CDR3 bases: TGCAGTGCTAGGGGCAGAAATGGCTACACCTTC.

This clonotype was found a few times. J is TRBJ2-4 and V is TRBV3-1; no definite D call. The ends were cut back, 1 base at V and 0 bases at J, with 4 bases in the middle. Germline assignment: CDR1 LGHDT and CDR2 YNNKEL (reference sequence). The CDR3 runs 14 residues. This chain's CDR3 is CASSQGVAKNIQYF. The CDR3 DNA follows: TGTGCCAGCAGCCAAGGAGTAGCCAAAAACATTCAGTACTTC. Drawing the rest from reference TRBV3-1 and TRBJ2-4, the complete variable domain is DTAVSQTPKYLVTQMGNDKSIKCEQNLGHDTMYWYKQDSKKFLKIMFSYNNKELIINETVPNRFSPKSPDKAHLNLHINSLELGDSAVYFCASSQGVAKNIQYFGAGTRLSVL.

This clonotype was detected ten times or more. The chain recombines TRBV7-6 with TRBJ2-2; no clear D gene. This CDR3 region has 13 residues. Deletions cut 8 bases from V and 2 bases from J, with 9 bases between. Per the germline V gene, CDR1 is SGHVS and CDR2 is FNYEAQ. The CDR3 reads CASSPINTGELFF. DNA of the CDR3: TGTGCCAGCTCTCCCATAAACACCGGGGAGCTGTTTTTT.

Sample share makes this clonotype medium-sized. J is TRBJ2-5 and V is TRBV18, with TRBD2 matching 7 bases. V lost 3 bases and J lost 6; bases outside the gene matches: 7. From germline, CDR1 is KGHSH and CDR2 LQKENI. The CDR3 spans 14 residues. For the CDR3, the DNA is TGTGCCAGCTCACCCTCGACTAGCCCCCAGACCCAGTACTTC. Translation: CASSPSTSPQTQYF. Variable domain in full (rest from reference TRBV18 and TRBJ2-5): NAGVMQNPRHLVRRRGQEARLRCSPMKGHSHVYWYRQLPEEGLKFMVYLQKENIIDESGMPKERFSAEFPKEGPSILRIQQVVRGDSAAYFCASSPSTSPQTQYFGPGTRLLVL.

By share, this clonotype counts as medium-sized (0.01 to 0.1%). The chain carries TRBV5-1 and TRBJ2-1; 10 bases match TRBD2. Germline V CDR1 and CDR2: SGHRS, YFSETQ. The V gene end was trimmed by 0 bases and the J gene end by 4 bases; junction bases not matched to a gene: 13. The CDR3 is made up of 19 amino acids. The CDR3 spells CASSLVDLAGVSPYNEQFF. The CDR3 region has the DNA TGCGCCAGCAGCTTGGTGGACCTAGCGGGGGTGTCCCCTTACAATGAGCAGTTCTTC.

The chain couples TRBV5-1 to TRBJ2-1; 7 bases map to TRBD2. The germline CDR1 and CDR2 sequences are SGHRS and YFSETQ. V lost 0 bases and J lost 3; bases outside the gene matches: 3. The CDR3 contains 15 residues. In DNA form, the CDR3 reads TGCGCCAGCAGCTTGGTGGCGGGGGTCTACAATGAGCAGTTCTTC. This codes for CASSLVAGVYNEQFF.

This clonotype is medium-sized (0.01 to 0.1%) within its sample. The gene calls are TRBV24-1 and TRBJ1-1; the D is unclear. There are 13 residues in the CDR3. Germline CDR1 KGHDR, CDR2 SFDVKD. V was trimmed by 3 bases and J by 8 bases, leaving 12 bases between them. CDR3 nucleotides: TGTGCCACCAGTGATCGAGGACGGAGAGAAGCTTTCTTT. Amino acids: CATSDRGRREAFF.

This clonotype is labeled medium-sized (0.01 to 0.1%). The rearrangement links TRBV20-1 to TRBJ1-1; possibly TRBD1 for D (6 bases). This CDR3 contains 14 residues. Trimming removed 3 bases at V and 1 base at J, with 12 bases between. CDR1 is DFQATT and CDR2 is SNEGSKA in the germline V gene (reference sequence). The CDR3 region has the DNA TGCAGTGCTAGTAAGGGACAAAGGAACACTGAAGCTTTCTTT. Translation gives CSASKGQRNTEAFF.

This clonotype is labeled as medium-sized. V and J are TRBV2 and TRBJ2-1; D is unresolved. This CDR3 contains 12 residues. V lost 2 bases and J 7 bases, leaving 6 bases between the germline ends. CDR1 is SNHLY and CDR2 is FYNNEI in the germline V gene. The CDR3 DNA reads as TGTGCCAGCAGTGAACGACCGAATGAGCAGTTCTTC. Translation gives CASSERPNEQFF.

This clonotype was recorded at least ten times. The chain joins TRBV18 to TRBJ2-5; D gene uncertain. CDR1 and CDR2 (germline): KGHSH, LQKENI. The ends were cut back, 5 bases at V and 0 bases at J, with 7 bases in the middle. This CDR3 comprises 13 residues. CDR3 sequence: CASSAYHQETQYF. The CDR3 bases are TGTGCCAGCTCAGCTTACCACCAAGAGACCCAGTACTTC.

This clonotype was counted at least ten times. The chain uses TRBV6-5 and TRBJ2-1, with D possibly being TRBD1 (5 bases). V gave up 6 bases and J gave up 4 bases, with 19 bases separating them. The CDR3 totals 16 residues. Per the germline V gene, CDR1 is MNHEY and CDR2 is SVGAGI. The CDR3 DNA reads TGTGCCAGCAGCACCGACAGCCAGATATGGTACAATGAGCAGTTCTTC. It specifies CASSTDSQIWYNEQFF.

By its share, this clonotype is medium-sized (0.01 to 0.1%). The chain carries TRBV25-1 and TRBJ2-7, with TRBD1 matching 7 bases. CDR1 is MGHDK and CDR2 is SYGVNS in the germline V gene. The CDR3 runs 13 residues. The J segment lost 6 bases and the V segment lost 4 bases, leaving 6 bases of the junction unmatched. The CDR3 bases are TGTGCCAGCAGTGCCCAGACAGGGAGCGAGCAGTACTTC. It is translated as CASSAQTGSEQYF.

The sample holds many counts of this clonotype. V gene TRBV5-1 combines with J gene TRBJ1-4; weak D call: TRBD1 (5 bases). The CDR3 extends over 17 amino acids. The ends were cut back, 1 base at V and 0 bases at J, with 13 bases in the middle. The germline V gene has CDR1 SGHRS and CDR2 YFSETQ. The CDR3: CASSLMGVRSTNEKLFF. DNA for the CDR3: TGCGCCAGCAGCTTGATGGGGGTGAGGTCAACTAATGAAAAACTGTTTTTT.

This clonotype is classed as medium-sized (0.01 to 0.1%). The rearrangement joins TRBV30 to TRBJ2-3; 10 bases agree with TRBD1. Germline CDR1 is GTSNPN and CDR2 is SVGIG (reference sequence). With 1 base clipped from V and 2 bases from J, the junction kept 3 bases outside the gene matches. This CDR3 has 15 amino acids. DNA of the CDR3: TGTGCCTGGAGTGCGGGGACAGGGGTCACAGATACGCAGTATTTT. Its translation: CAWSAGTGVTDTQYF.

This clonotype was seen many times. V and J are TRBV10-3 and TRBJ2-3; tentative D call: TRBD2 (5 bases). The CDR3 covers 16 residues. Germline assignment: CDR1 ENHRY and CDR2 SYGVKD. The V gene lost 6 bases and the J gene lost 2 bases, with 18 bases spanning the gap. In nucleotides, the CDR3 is TGTGCCATCAGGAAACTAGATGCGAGGGACACAGATACGCAGTATTTT. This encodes CAIRKLDARDTDTQYF.